The TCR beta chain under discussion was sequenced for a study of regulatory T cells in long-lasting Graves disease. This clonotype was observed many times. The antigen remains undetermined. General observations from the study: Persistent disease samples used TRBV28, TRBJ1-2 and TRBJ2-5 preferentially.

CDR3 length: 16 amino acids. V trimming: 4 bases; J trimming: 3 bases; junction bases outside the gene matches: 11. Libraries of TCR beta came from iRepertoire HTBI primers plus Arm-PCR of CDR3 regions. Via MiXCR, TCRdb re-called the multiplex PCR reads, giving one row per CDR3 protein. The data show around 400,000 distinct CDR3 sequences, around 20% seen once. Described time point: persistent/refractory GD, antithyroid drugs over 5 years with positive TRAb. TCR sequences were obtained from RNA taken from PBMCs. American Thyroid Association guidelines defined Graves' disease diagnosis. The sequences come from peripheral blood mononuclear cells (PBMCs), collected when the disease was refractory, from a patient treated with antithyroid drugs. The V gene is TRBV12-3 or TRBV12-4, the J gene TRBJ2-7; 8 nucleotides line up with TRBD1. The sequence derives from a female donor with Graves disease. CDR3 amino acids: CASSYRDPGQGYEQYF. The CDR3 region has the DNA TGTGCCAGCAGTTACCGCGACCCTGGACAGGGCTACGAGCAGTACTTC.